One and the same sample provided the 17 T cell receptor beta chains below, sequenced in a study of blood T cell repertoires in COVID-19. Here immunoSEQ multiplex PCR was the method, and the copy in TCRdb shows in-frame clones only, minus some. The sample has 250,000 to 300,000 clones; around 84% are singletons. The sequenced sample consisted of PBMCs or T cells enriched from blood (not recorded which). These receptors all come from a man aged 35 to 55 who had been exposed to COVID-19.

The chain employs TRBV19 and TRBJ1-2; 10 bases match TRBD1. Germline lookup yields CDR1 LNHDA and CDR2 SQIVND (reference sequence). The CDR3 spans 14 residues. V trimming: 5 bases; J trimming: 8 bases; junction bases outside the gene matches: 8. Here the CDR3 reads CASSSDRGVIGYTF. The CDR3 DNA is TGTGCCAGTAGTTCGGACAGGGGGGTGATCGGCTACACCTTC.

Here the CDR3 reads CASSESTSGIGTDTQYF. CDR3 DNA: TGCGCCAGCAGTGAGTCCACTAGCGGGATTGGCACAGATACGCAGTATTTT. The chain is built from TRBV10-1 and TRBJ2-3; TRBD2 matches 10 bases. Per germline, CDR1 WNHNN and CDR2 SYGVQD (reference sequence). The CDR3 is 17 amino acids. Trimming cost V 0 bases and J 1 base; bases outside gene matches: 4.

V gene TRBV7-3 combines with J gene TRBJ2-5, with D possibly TRBD1 on 5 matching bases. The V and J ends lost 1 base and 7 bases respectively, with 10 bases between them. Germline CDR1 reads SGHTA; CDR2 reads FQGTGA. The CDR3 length is 13 residues. CDR3 sequence: CASSLKGVGTQYF. The CDR3 nucleotides are TGTGCCAGCAGCTTAAAAGGGGTTGGGACCCAGTACTTC.

This clone occurred once. The rearrangement uses TRBV14 and TRBJ1-2, with D perhaps matching TRBD1 (5 bases). Per germline, CDR1 SGHDN and CDR2 FVKESK. The CDR3 length is 16 residues. V gave up 4 bases and J gave up 5 bases, with 20 bases separating them. CDR3 in DNA: TGTGCCAGCAGCCCATACAACGTGGGGCTGGGGTATGGCTACACCTTC. As protein: CASSPYNVGLGYGYTF.

The chain combines TRBV5-1 with TRBJ2-3, with D perhaps TRBD1 (5 bases). The length of the CDR3 is 14 residues. The V gene lost 4 bases and the J gene lost 6 bases, with 15 bases spanning the gap. From germline, CDR1 is SGHRS and CDR2 YFSETQ. CDR3 nucleotide sequence: TGCGCCAGCAGCCCGCGGCTCTCAGGGGATACGCAGTATTTT. This encodes CASSPRLSGDTQYF.

The V call is TRBV24-1, the J call TRBJ2-3, with a weak D call TRBD1 (5 bases). Per germline, CDR1 KGHDR and CDR2 SFDVKD. This CDR3 comprises 13 residues. The ends were cut back, 9 bases at V and 1 base at J, with 10 bases in the middle. CDR3 protein: CATGRAGTDTQYF. The CDR3 nucleotides read TGTGCCACCGGCAGGGCCGGCACAGATACGCAGTATTTT.

The chain couples TRBV5-4 to TRBJ1-1; 9 bases line up with TRBD1. V shed 2 bases, J shed 5 bases, and the junction held 4 bases outside the gene matches. This CDR3 comprises 14 residues. The germline V gene has CDR1 SGHNT and CDR2 YYREEE (reference sequence). CDR3 in amino acids: CASSFGQGRTEAFF. CDR3 DNA: TGTGCCAGCAGCTTCGGACAGGGGCGAACTGAAGCTTTCTTT. The full variable domain, its missing parts supplied by reference TRBV5-4 and TRBJ1-1, is ETGVTQSPTHLIKTRGQQVTLRCSSQSGHNTVSWYQQALGQGPQFIFQYYREEENGRGNFPPRFSGLQFPNYSSELNVNALELDDSALYLCASSFGQGRTEAFFGQGTRLTVV.

The chain has TRBV30 and TRBJ1-1; maybe TRBD1 (6 bases). The V end was cut by 1 base, the J end by 0 bases, with 6 bases between. Per germline, CDR1 GTSNPN and CDR2 SVGIG (reference sequence). The CDR3 consists of 13 residues. In DNA form, the CDR3 reads TGTGCCTGGAGTGGGACAGTGAACACTGAAGCTTTCTTT. Translating it yields CAWSGTVNTEAFF. Based on the CDR3 plus reference TRBV30 and TRBJ1-1, the full variable domain is SQTIHQWPATLVQPVGSPLSLECTVEGTSNPNLYWYRQAAGRGLQLLFYSVGIGQISSEVPQNLSASRPQDRQFILSSKKLLLSDSGFYLCAWSGTVNTEAFFGQGTRLTVV.

The chain carries TRBV6-2 or TRBV6-3 and TRBJ1-2, with D possibly being TRBD1 (5 bases). CDR1 and CDR2 (germline): MNHEY, SVGEGT. V gave up 5 bases and J gave up 0 bases, with 10 bases separating them. The CDR3 runs to 14 residues. This CDR3 is CASSSRVANYGYTF. For the CDR3, the DNA is TGTGCCAGCAGTAGCAGGGTAGCTAACTATGGCTACACCTTC.

Only one count was recorded for this clone. The V and J genes are TRBV6-5 and TRBJ2-5, with D tentatively TRBD2 (5 bases). From germline, CDR1 is MNHEY and CDR2 SVGAGI. V dropped 2 bases and J dropped 4 bases, with 11 bases sitting between them. The CDR3 has 14 amino acids. The DNA of the CDR3 is TGTGCCAGCAGTTACGTTCGGGGTTCAGAGACCCAGTACTTC. Residues: CASSYVRGSETQYF.

A word on this clone: At one of its ends the junction is not consistent with the germline gene, which may arise from a read error. In DNA form, the CDR3 reads TGTGCTAGCAACAAAGGAGGGACAGACTTCACGTATTTT. This translates into CASNKGGTDFTYF. V gene TRBV12-3 or TRBV12-4 combines with J gene TRBJ2-3, with a tentative D call TRBD1 (7 bases). The CDR3 totals 13 residues.

The chain links TRBV30 to TRBJ1-5, with no clear D. The CDR3 is 14 residues long. Trimming left V 1 base short and J 0 bases short, with 7 bases between. The V gene's germline CDR1 is GTSNPN and CDR2 SVGIG (reference sequence). The CDR3 loop is CAWSAQYSNQPQHF. The CDR3 DNA reads TGTGCCTGGAGTGCCCAGTATAGCAATCAGCCCCAGCATTTT.

Concerning this clone: Other nucleotide sequences in the sample specify the same CDR3. This CDR3 is CASSSNRGSGNTIYF. DNA for the CDR3: TGTGCCAGCAGCTCAAACAGGGGCTCTGGAAACACCATATATTTT. This chain uses TRBV13 with TRBJ1-3, with 7 bases identical to TRBD1. The CDR3 spans 15 residues. CDR1 is PRHDT, CDR2 FYEKMQ, per germline (reference sequence). With V trimmed by 4 bases and J by 0 bases, 3 bases remained unmatched.

The V and J genes are TRBV2 and TRBJ2-5; 14 bases are a match to TRBD2. Germline trimming cut 6 bases from V and 4 bases from J; bases unmatched to any gene: 10. CDR3 length: 17 residues. Germline CDR1 SNHLY, CDR2 FYNNEI. The CDR3 reads CASSLRGTSGSGETQYF. DNA of the CDR3: TGTGCCAGCAGCCTACGAGGGACTAGCGGGAGCGGAGAGACCCAGTACTTC.

The V and J genes are TRBV2 and TRBJ1-2; 9 bases line up with TRBD1. The length of the CDR3 is 15 residues. CDR1 SNHLY and CDR2 FYNNEI come from the germline V gene. V trimming: 5 bases; J trimming: 4 bases; junction bases outside the gene matches: 8. CDR3 bases: TGTGCCAGCAGTACTACAGGGGGCGCCGGCTATGGCTACACCTTC. Its protein product is CASSTTGGAGYGYTF.

The chain is built from TRBV6-1 and TRBJ2-3; the match to TRBD2 covers 13 bases. V lost 4 bases to trimming and J lost 4 bases; unmatched junction nucleotides: 8. The CDR3 is 17 amino acids. Germline V gives CDR1 MNHNS, CDR2 SASEGT. CDR3 nucleotide sequence: TGTGCCAGCAGTGGCCGACTAGCGGGAGGAGGGGCAGATACGCAGTATTTT. Translated, it gives CASSGRLAGGGADTQYF.

Remarks on this clone: At the DNA level, this CDR3 is encoded by other sequences in the same sample as well. The CDR3, as DNA: TGTGCCAGCAGCTTAAGCGGGAGCTCCTACAATGAGCAGTTCTTC. Translated: CASSLSGSSYNEQFF. The chain couples TRBV7-9 to TRBJ2-1; TRBD2 matches 8 bases. With V trimmed by 2 bases and J by 0 bases, 0 bases remained unmatched. The CDR3 spans 15 residues. Germline V gene lookup returns CDR1 SEHNR and CDR2 FQNEAQ (reference sequence). The full variable domain, completed using reference TRBV7-9 and TRBJ2-1, is DTGVSQNPRHKITKRGQNVTFRCDPISEHNRLYWYRQTLGQGPEFLTYFQNEAQLEKSRLLSDRFSAERPKGSFSTLEIQRTEQGDSAMYLCASSLSGSSYNEQFFGPGTRLTVL.